A single sample gave rise to the 31 T cell receptor beta chains below, sequenced in a study of blood T cells in healthy people across ages. For the second PCR, which ran for roughly 6 to 12 cycles, a sample-barcoded 5' primer and a J-beta primer mix were used. One entry per CDR3 protein, called by TCRdb with MiXCR from the 5' RACE reads. This table holds under 750,000 distinct CDR3 sequences, roughly 43% found once. The sequenced sample was blood. These receptors were collected from a man of 80 years or more in good health.

This clonotype was observed a handful of times. The genes are TRBV3-1 and TRBJ1-1, with D perhaps matching TRBD1 (5 bases). V shed 4 bases and J shed 4 bases, with 10 bases lying between them. The CDR3 has 13 residues. The V gene's germline CDR1 is LGHDT and CDR2 YNNKEL (reference sequence). CDR3: CASSRRGATEAFF. The DNA for the CDR3 is TGTGCCAGCAGCCGCCGAGGGGCCACTGAAGCTTTCTTT.

This clonotype was counted at least ten times. The V call is TRBV6-6, the J call TRBJ2-1, with 8 positions matching TRBD2. Germline V lookup: CDR1 MNHNY, CDR2 SVGAGI (reference sequence). V trimming: 6 bases; J trimming: 8 bases; junction bases outside the gene matches: 18. CDR3 length: 17 residues. This CDR3 is CASSRTLGGGPVDEQFF. In DNA, the CDR3 is TGTGCCAGCAGCCGGACCCTCGGCGGGGGGCCTGTGGATGAGCAGTTCTTC.

This chain joins TRBV28 and TRBJ2-4; D call uncertain. The DNA end is more similar to TRBJ2-7, so the J call may be wrong. The V gene's germline CDR1 is MDHEN and CDR2 SYDVKM. This CDR3 spans 17 amino acids. CDR3 residues: CASSFANPNEMDYEQYF. CDR3 sequence (DNA): TGTGCCAGCAGTTTCGCGAACCCAAATGAAATGGACTACGAGCAGTACTTC.

The rearrangement links TRBV30 to TRBJ2-5, with TRBD2 matching over 11 bases. There are 13 residues in the CDR3. CDR1 is GTSNPN, CDR2 SVGIG, per germline (reference sequence). V lost 4 bases and J lost 3; bases outside the gene matches: 1. In DNA, the CDR3 is TGTGCCTGGACGGGACTAGCGGAAGAGACCCAGTACTTC. It translates to CAWTGLAEETQYF. The full variable domain, with the rest looked up from reference TRBV30 and TRBJ2-5, is SQTIHQWPATLVQPVGSPLSLECTVEGTSNPNLYWYRQAAGRGLQLLFYSVGIGQISSEVPQNLSASRPQDRQFILSSKKLLLSDSGFYLCAWTGLAEETQYFGPGTRLLVL.

The chain is built from TRBV29-1 and TRBJ2-5; 13 nucleotides line up with TRBD2. With 0 bases clipped from V and 7 bases from J, the junction kept 5 bases outside the gene matches. In germline, CDR1 is SQVTM, CDR2 ANQGSEA. CDR3 length: 15 amino acids. CDR3 loop: CSVEDRRTSGRTQYF. DNA of the CDR3: TGCAGCGTTGAAGATAGGAGGACTAGCGGGAGGACCCAGTACTTC.

V gene TRBV4-3 combines with J gene TRBJ2-4; D is unresolved. The end of the DNA aligns better with TRBJ2-7, so the J call may be wrong. The CDR3 contains 13 residues. Germline CDR1 reads LGHNA; CDR2 reads YSLEER. In DNA, the CDR3 is TGCGCCAGCAGCCAAGAGTCGGGTTACGAGCAGTACTTC. Protein: CASSQESGYEQYF.

This clonotype was counted between two and nine times. The chain employs TRBV6-2 or TRBV6-3 and TRBJ2-7, with TRBD2 matching 13 bases. The assigned J gene may be wrong: the sequence end matches TRBJ2-5 better. The germline V gene encodes CDR1 MNHEY and CDR2 SVGEGT. The CDR3 is 16 amino acids. The CDR3 loop is CASSYRTSGRLKTQYF. CDR3 sequence (DNA): TGTGCCAGCAGTTACCGGACTAGCGGGAGACTTAAGACCCAGTACTTC.

The chain uses TRBV5-1 and TRBJ2-4; D gene unclear. The CDR3 extends over 14 amino acids. V was cut by 5 bases and J by 0 bases, with 9 bases left in between. Per germline, CDR1 SGHRS and CDR2 YFSETQ. CDR3 loop: CASRTDLAKNIQYF. The CDR3 region has the DNA TGCGCCAGCAGAACAGACCTAGCCAAAAACATTCAGTACTTC.

This clonotype was found a few times. This sequence joins TRBV20-1 and TRBJ2-4; D uncertain. The DNA end lines up better with TRBJ2-7; the J call may be wrong. The germline V gene has CDR1 DFQATT and CDR2 SNEGSKA (reference sequence). CDR3 size: 11 residues. Here the CDR3 reads CSASAPNEQYF. The CDR3 coding sequence is TGCAGTGCTAGCGCGCCTAACGAGCAGTACTTC.

V and J are TRBV4-3 and TRBJ2-1; 7 bases fit TRBD2. Losses at the gene ends were 1 base for V and 6 bases for J; bases not matched to a gene: 9. Germline CDR1 and CDR2: LGHNA and YSLEER. The CDR3 has 16 residues. In DNA, the CDR3 is TGCGCCAGCAGCCAAGGGGGGGGTAGGGGAACCAATGAGCAGTTCTTC. Protein product: CASSQGGGRGTNEQFF.

V is TRBV24-1 and J is TRBJ1-2; no firm D call. There are 12 residues in the CDR3. Per germline, CDR1 KGHDR and CDR2 SFDVKD. Trimming took 3 bases from V and 7 from J, leaving 8 bases between them. CDR3 bases: TGTGCCACCAGTGATCGGGGAATTGGCTACACCTTC. Amino acids: CATSDRGIGYTF.

The chain has TRBV7-2 and TRBJ2-5; 10 nucleotides agree with TRBD2. Germline CDR1 SGHTA, CDR2 FQGNSA. The CDR3 spans 15 residues. Trimming at V came to 1 base and at J to 9 bases, leaving 8 bases not matched to a gene. The CDR3 spells CASSLGLAGPGAQYF. DNA for the CDR3: TGTGCCAGCAGCTTAGGACTAGCGGGTCCTGGGGCCCAGTACTTC.

The chain recombines TRBV9 with TRBJ1-2; D is undetermined. CDR3 length: 15 amino acids. Germline V gives CDR1 SGDLS, CDR2 YYNGEE. The V end was cut by 3 bases, the J end by 3 bases, with 15 bases between. This chain's CDR3 is CASSALTEKYYGYTF. Here the CDR3 DNA reads TGTGCCAGCAGCGCACTGACGGAGAAGTACTATGGCTACACCTTC.

V gene TRBV6-6 combines with J gene TRBJ2-2; D is perhaps TRBD1 (6 bases). Germline V lookup: CDR1 MNHNY, CDR2 SVGAGI (reference sequence). The CDR3 length is 14 residues. Trimming stripped 2 bases from V and 6 bases from J, with 10 bases between. The CDR3: CASSYAAGAGELFF. DNA of the CDR3: TGTGCCAGCAGTTACGCTGCAGGGGCCGGGGAGCTGTTTTTT.

This clonotype showed up just a few times. The chain combines TRBV29-1 with TRBJ2-6; D not resolved. V lost 5 bases, J lost 4 bases, and 21 bases lay in between. Germline-derived CDR1 and CDR2 are SQVTM and ANQGSEA. The CDR3 has 17 residues. The CDR3 sequence: CSVSGRQGLGGANVLTF. The CDR3 bases are TGCAGCGTTTCTGGCCGCCAAGGTTTGGGCGGGGCCAACGTCCTGACTTTC. Looking up the rest from reference TRBV29-1 and TRBJ2-6 gives the full variable domain: SAVISQKPSRDICQRGTSLTIQCQVDSQVTMMFWYRQQPGQSLTLIATANQGSEATYESGFVIDKFPISRPNLTFSTLTVSNMSPEDSSIYLCSVSGRQGLGGANVLTFGAGSRLTVL.

The chain joins TRBV4-3 to TRBJ1-1; D ambiguous. The ends were cut back, 1 base at V and 2 bases at J, with 14 bases in the middle. This CDR3 is built from 16 residues. Germline values: CDR1 LGHNA, CDR2 YSLEER. CDR3 loop: CASSQGLPGFNTEAFF. The CDR3 DNA reads TGCGCCAGCAGCCAAGGTTTGCCGGGATTTAACACTGAAGCTTTCTTT.

The chain has TRBV7-9 and TRBJ1-1; 7 bases fit TRBD1. Unmatched junction bases numbered 7, after V lost 4 bases and J lost 5 bases. The germline CDR1 and CDR2 sequences are SEHNR and FQNEAQ (reference sequence). This CDR3 is 14 amino acids long. CDR3 loop: CASSSRQGGTEAFF. DNA of the CDR3: TGTGCCAGCAGCTCGAGACAGGGTGGGACTGAAGCTTTCTTT.

The chain carries TRBV12-3 or TRBV12-4 and TRBJ2-5; D unclear. This CDR3 is built from 16 residues. V was trimmed by 5 bases and J by 2 bases, leaving 18 bases between them. CDR3 in amino acids: CASSPTASLLQETQYF. The CDR3 bases are TGTGCCAGCAGTCCCACCGCGTCACTCCTACAAGAGACCCAGTACTTC.

The chain joins TRBV30 to TRBJ2-5; D is possibly TRBD1 (6 bases). CDR1 is GTSNPN and CDR2 is SVGIG in the germline V gene (reference sequence). This CDR3 has 13 amino acids. Trimming removed 2 bases from V and 2 bases from J, with 9 bases in between. CDR3 residues: CAWSRQAQETQYF. The CDR3 DNA follows: TGTGCCTGGAGTAGACAGGCTCAAGAGACCCAGTACTTC.

The chain combines TRBV28 with TRBJ2-1, with TRBD1 identical over 9 bases. Trimming at V came to 4 bases and at J to 7 bases, leaving 8 bases not matched to a gene. Germline CDR1 and CDR2: MDHEN and SYDVKM. This CDR3 comprises 15 residues. CDR3 region: CASSSRTGAENEQFF. The CDR3, as DNA: TGTGCCAGCAGTTCCAGGACAGGGGCTGAGAATGAGCAGTTCTTC.

This clonotype was observed a handful of times. The V and J genes are TRBV7-2 and TRBJ2-5; 8 nucleotides agree with TRBD2. Germline values: CDR1 SGHTA, CDR2 FQGNSA. There are 16 residues in the CDR3. Trimming removed 7 bases from V and 2 bases from J; junction bases left unmatched: 12. CDR3 DNA sequence: TGTGCCAGCACCCTCGGGGGGGTCGTGCTTCAAGAGACCCAGTACTTC. Translated, it gives CASTLGGVVLQETQYF.

The chain joins TRBV28 to TRBJ2-3; D perhaps matches TRBD2 (5 bases). The germline V gene encodes CDR1 MDHEN and CDR2 SYDVKM. The CDR3 is made up of 16 amino acids. Trimming shortened V by 5 bases and J by 1 base, and 16 bases separated the two germline ends. CDR3 bases: TGTGCCAGCAGTCCGTGGACTTCGCCTGGCACAGATACGCAGTATTTT. Translating it yields CASSPWTSPGTDTQYF.

The V call is TRBV20-1, the J call TRBJ2-7; tentative D call: TRBD2 (6 bases). Judging by the DNA end, TRBJ2-5 fits better; the J call may be wrong. CDR1 is DFQATT, CDR2 SNEGSKA, per germline (reference sequence). CDR3 length: 14 amino acids. CDR3 coding DNA: TGCAGTGCTCTAGGAGGGAGCACTCAAGAGACCCAGTACTTC. Its protein is CSALGGSTQETQYF.

The V call is TRBV7-2, the J call TRBJ2-5; unclear D gene. The last part of the DNA fits TRBJ2-7 better; the J call may be wrong. CDR3 length equals 14 residues. Germline V gives CDR1 SGHTA, CDR2 FQGNSA. CDR3 sequence (DNA): TGTGCCAGCAGCTCCCAGCGCCCCCCAGACGAGCAGTACTTC. Protein sequence: CASSSQRPPDEQYF.

The chain uses TRBV6-6 and TRBJ2-7; 7 positions agree with TRBD1. There are 13 residues in the CDR3. Trimming at V came to 5 bases and at J to 4 bases, leaving 5 bases not matched to a gene. Germline V CDR1 and CDR2: MNHNY, SVGAGI (reference sequence). CDR3 sequence reads: CASSQQGRYEQYF. Here the CDR3 DNA reads TGTGCCAGCAGTCAACAGGGGAGATACGAGCAGTACTTC.

J is TRBJ2-1 and V is TRBV27; D possibly corresponds to TRBD2 (6 bases). The germline gives CDR1 MNHEY, CDR2 SMNVEV (reference sequence). V was trimmed by 1 base and J by 6 bases, leaving 22 bases between them. The CDR3 runs to 18 residues. CDR3 amino acids: CASSLFLVGRGPGNEQFF. The DNA for the CDR3 is TGTGCCAGCAGTTTATTCTTGGTGGGGCGGGGTCCGGGCAATGAGCAGTTCTTC.

This clonotype came up a few times. A much bigger clone sits one base away, suggesting this may be a read error. The rearrangement uses TRBV6-6 and TRBJ2-3, with 10 positions matching TRBD2. Germline V gene sequence: CDR1 MNHNY, CDR2 SVGAGI (reference sequence). The CDR3 is 15 residues long. V was pared by 6 bases and J by 7 bases, with 10 bases of the junction left unmatched. The CDR3, as DNA: TGTGCCAGCAGGCCCGGACGAGCGGGGGGGAATACGCAGTATTTT. Its translation: CASRPGRAGGNTQYF.

V usage is TRBV10-3 and J usage is TRBJ2-5; 14 bases are shared with TRBD2. This CDR3 is 19 amino acids long. J lost 2 bases, V lost 6 bases, and 14 bases had no gene match. Germline values: CDR1 ENHRY, CDR2 SYGVKD. Here the CDR3 reads CAISLRPGLAGARQETQYF. CDR3 sequence (DNA): TGTGCCATCAGCCTTCGACCGGGACTAGCGGGAGCAAGACAAGAGACCCAGTACTTC.

This clonotype has more than one count but fewer than ten. This sequence joins TRBV5-1 and TRBJ2-3, with 8 positions matching TRBD1. CDR1 and CDR2 from the germline V gene are SGHRS and YFSETQ. J lost 0 bases, V lost 0 bases, and 6 bases had no gene match. The CDR3 extends over 17 amino acids. CDR3 sequence: CASSLDRGNPSTDTQYF. DNA for the CDR3: TGCGCCAGCAGCTTGGACAGGGGGAATCCTAGCACAGATACGCAGTATTTT.

This clonotype was seen a single time. This chain links TRBV29-1 with TRBJ2-1; no clear D gene. V was cut by 2 bases and J by 0 bases, with 14 bases left in between. CDR3 length equals 16 residues. CDR1 is SQVTM and CDR2 is ANQGSEA in the germline V gene. CDR3 amino acids: CSVEKGGPSSYNEQFF. The CDR3, as DNA: TGCAGCGTTGAAAAGGGCGGTCCGAGCTCCTACAATGAGCAGTTCTTC.

This clonotype was observed a handful of times. The chain joins TRBV29-1 to TRBJ2-5, with TRBD1 identical over 8 bases. Germline trimming cut 0 bases from V and 6 bases from J; bases unmatched to any gene: 9. Germline CDR1 and CDR2: SQVTM and ANQGSEA. The CDR3 loop spans 15 amino acids. Here the CDR3 DNA reads TGCAGCGTTGAAGATCCCCCAGGGGGCGGTCAGACCCAGTACTTC. It codes for CSVEDPPGGGQTQYF.